This entry describes one TCR beta chain. Its matching antigen is unknown. The entry originates in a study of T cell clonotyping in hematopoietic cell transplantation. Data came from immunoSEQ multiplex PCR; TCRdb stores just in-frame clones and leaves some out. The sample yields some 5,800 clones, approximately 87% seen once. Germline lookup yields CDR1 SGHTS and CDR2 YDEGEE. The CDR3 contains 18 residues. V trimming: 3 bases; J trimming: 8 bases; junction bases outside the gene matches: 18. Regarding the study as a whole: CD4 and CD8 repertoire contributions could not be separated without sorting. After transplant, recipient diversity fell while pathologically expanded clonotypes grew through day 180.

This chain connects TRBV5-8 to TRBJ2-1, with 9 nucleotides matching TRBD2. The receptor comes from a female patient in her fifties who had an allogeneic stem cell transplant from an unrelated donor, so the T cells may come from the graft donor. Some clones in this sample may be carry-over from other donors' samples. Sequencing used peripheral blood mononuclear cells, obtained 180 days after allogeneic stem cell transplant. CDR3 sequence (DNA): TGTGCCAGCAGCTCCCTTATATCGCGGGGGGGGCTGGCCCATGAGCAGTTCTTC. Protein: CASSSLISRGGLAHEQFF. Variable domain in full (rest from reference TRBV5-8 and TRBJ2-1): EAGVTQSPTHLIKTRGQQATLRCSPISGHTSVYWYQQALGLGLQFLLWYDEGEERNRGNFPPRFSGRQFPNYSSELNVNALELEDSALYLCASSSLISRGGLAHEQFFGPGTRLTVL.